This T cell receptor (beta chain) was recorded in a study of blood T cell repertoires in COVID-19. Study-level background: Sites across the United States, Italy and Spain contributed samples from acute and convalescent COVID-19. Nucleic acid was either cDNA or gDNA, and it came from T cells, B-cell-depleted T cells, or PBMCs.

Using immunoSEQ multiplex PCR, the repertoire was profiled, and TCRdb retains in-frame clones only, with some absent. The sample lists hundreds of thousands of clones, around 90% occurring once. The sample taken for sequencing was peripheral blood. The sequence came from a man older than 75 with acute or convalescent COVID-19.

The CDR3, as DNA: TGTGCCAGCAGCGCAGGGGGGACAGATGAAAAACTGTTTTTT. Its translation is CASSAGGTDEKLFF. This chain links TRBV9 with TRBJ1-4; 7 nucleotides match TRBD1. With 3 bases clipped from V and 6 bases from J, the junction kept 5 bases outside the gene matches. The CDR3 sequence is 14 residues long. Germline assignment: CDR1 SGDLS and CDR2 YYNGEE.